The following is a T cell receptor (beta chain) sequence with its context. This specimen comes from a study of T cell changes during pregnancy in multiple sclerosis. The V gene's germline CDR1 is SEHNR and CDR2 FQNEAQ (reference sequence). This CDR3 region has 15 residues. The trim removed 5 bases at V and 2 bases at J, leaving 9 bases unmatched. Repertoires were generated with immunoSEQ multiplex PCR, while TCRdb's copy carries only in-frame clones and drops some. This sample has approximately 50,000 clones, with around 92% found just once. The sample was CD4+ T cells from peripheral blood mononuclear cells, taken after pregnancy. This chain joins TRBV7-9 and TRBJ2-7, with 7 bases that match TRBD1. This clonotype originated in a female donor with multiple sclerosis, enrolled in a pregnancy study. The CDR3 region is CASSPRTGPAYEQYF. DNA of the CDR3: TGTGCCAGCAGCCCGCGGACAGGTCCTGCCTACGAGCAGTACTTC.